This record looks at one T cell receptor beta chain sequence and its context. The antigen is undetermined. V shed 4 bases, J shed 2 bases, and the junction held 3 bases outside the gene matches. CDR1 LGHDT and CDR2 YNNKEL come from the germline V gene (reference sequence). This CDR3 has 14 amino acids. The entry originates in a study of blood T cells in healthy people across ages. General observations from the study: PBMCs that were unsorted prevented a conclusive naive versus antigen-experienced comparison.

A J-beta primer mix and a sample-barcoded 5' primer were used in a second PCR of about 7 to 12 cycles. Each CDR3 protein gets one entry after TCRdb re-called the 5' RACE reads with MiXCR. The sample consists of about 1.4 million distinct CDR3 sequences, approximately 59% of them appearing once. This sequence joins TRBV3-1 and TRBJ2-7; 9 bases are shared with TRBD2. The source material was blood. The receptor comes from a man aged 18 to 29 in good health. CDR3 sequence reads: CASSPTSGPYEQYF. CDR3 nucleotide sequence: TGTGCCAGCAGCCCCACTAGCGGGCCCTACGAGCAGTACTTC.